This T cell receptor (beta chain) was sequenced in a study of T cell responses to AZD1222 COVID-19 vaccine. Study context: Recipients boosted at about 4 weeks or about 12 weeks are pooled. The study's findings and limits: Spike-wide vaccine-associated CD4 TCRs dominated at 160-218 and 743-854. Increased Spike-specific TCR breadth and depth were observed after two AZD1222 doses. Unmutated variant regions are reportedly targeted by nearly half of spike-specific TCRs.

As concerns this clone: Its antigen is unknown.

Trimming pared 6 bases from V and 0 bases from J, leaving 11 bases between. The germline CDR1 and CDR2 sequences are LNHDA and SQIVND (reference sequence). This CDR3 region has 14 residues. Data came from immunoSEQ multiplex PCR; TCRdb stores just in-frame clones and leaves some out. The repertoire includes about 170,000 clones, 92% of them detected once, and 1.6% sits in the top ten. The source material was peripheral blood, sampled on day 0 of AZD1222 vaccination. The chain uses TRBV19 and TRBJ1-1, with D possibly matching TRBD1 (6 bases). This clonotype was obtained from an adult in good health. CDR3 in DNA: TGTGCCAGTAGGGTAGACAGGATGAACACTGAAGCTTTCTTT. It encodes CASRVDRMNTEAFF.